The source of this TCR beta chain is a study of T cell responses to AZD1222 COVID-19 vaccine. Study-level results: It was only after the peak T cell response that any repertoires were sampled.

Profiled with immunoSEQ multiplex PCR; TCRdb holds only in-frame clones, not every one. Among about 140,000 clones listed, roughly 93% were seen once. With regard to this clone: The antigen remains undetermined.

Between the trimmed V and J ends, which lost 7 bases and 8 bases, there was a span of 15 bases. CDR1 SQVTM and CDR2 ANQGSEA come from the germline V gene. CDR3 length equals 12 residues. Sequenced material: peripheral blood, taken on day 0 of MenACWY control vaccination. This sequence originates from an adult in good health. The chain couples TRBV29-1 to TRBJ2-1; D might be TRBD1 (5 bases). The CDR3 DNA sequence: TGCAGCGCCAGCAGGGTATCGGATGAGCAGTTCTTC. Its protein is CSASRVSDEQFF.